This is a list of T cell receptor beta chains from one sample in a study of CD8 T cells in ankylosing spondylitis. TCRdb itself ran the 5' RACE reads through MiXCR, one entry per CDR3 protein. The table includes some 240,000 distinct CDR3 sequences, 20% to 30% detected once. Sequencing input: blood, either unsorted or a sorted T cell fraction (not recorded which). The source of these receptors is a male donor with ankylosing spondylitis or in good health (not recorded which). Each CDR3 is given without its conserved first and last residue. The order of the fields is V gene, J gene, D gene, CDR3 protein. The D gene is left open where the match is weak.

TRBV6-1,TRBJ2-5,NA,ASRVQGRETQY
TRBV20-1,TRBJ1-1,NA,SARDLLGAWTEAF
TRBV12-3/TRBV12-4,TRBJ2-7,NA,ASNSGGIYEQY
TRBV7-2,TRBJ2-3,NA,ASSLLATGTRTDTQY
TRBV20-1,TRBJ2-1,NA,SARGVVQASYNEQF
TRBV6-6,TRBJ2-3,NA,ASSGVIDTQY
TRBV12-3/TRBV12-4,TRBJ2-2,NA,ASSYRQGGGTGELF
TRBV4-1,TRBJ2-1,NA,ASSSLVRGRGEQF
TRBV29-1,TRBJ1-2,TRBD1,SVGQGSAGYT
TRBV28,TRBJ1-5,NA,ASNLDGPQH
TRBV12-3/TRBV12-4,TRBJ1-2,TRBD1,ASSYDRVGGYT
TRBV29-1,TRBJ2-7,NA,SVEGQGGYEQY
TRBV20-1,TRBJ1-4,NA,SAIGAREKLF
TRBV2,TRBJ2-1,NA,ASRGGAYNEQF
TRBV20-1,TRBJ2-3,NA,SAARDTDTQY
TRBV28,TRBJ2-1,NA,ASSPALAYNEQF
TRBV20-1,TRBJ2-3,TRBD2,SARRGSGGAGDTQY
TRBV7-2,TRBJ2-5,TRBD2,ASSRNIAGGQETQY
TRBV15,TRBJ2-7,NA,ATSERKQFSYEQY
TRBV20-1,TRBJ2-5,NA,SARQGGNAYQETQY
TRBV5-6,TRBJ2-3,NA,ASSFSGRSTDTQY
TRBV12-3/TRBV12-4,TRBJ2-7,NA,ASSFHRAAEH
TRBV6-5,TRBJ1-1,NA,ASVRGTEAF
TRBV7-8,TRBJ2-7,NA,ASSFDYEQY
TRBV20-1,TRBJ2-5,NA,SARSRAGSRETQY
TRBV12-3/TRBV12-4,TRBJ2-1,NA,ASSMLPGYNEQF
TRBV7-6,TRBJ2-5,NA,ASSFTDGKGTQY
TRBV7-9,TRBJ2-1,TRBD1,ASLQEGDRGLGEQF
TRBV6-5,TRBJ1-6,NA,ASSYSPGGNSPLH
TRBV29-1,TRBJ2-5,TRBD2,SVGAGGIQETQY
TRBV10-3,TRBJ2-1,TRBD2,AISESSELAGFEQF
TRBV20-1,TRBJ2-4,TRBD1,SAVDRGPKNIQY
TRBV12-3/TRBV12-4,TRBJ2-4,NA,ASSPLGGNIQY
TRBV3-1,TRBJ2-1,NA,ASTPRPTKGGRDEQF
TRBV28,TRBJ2-2,TRBD1,ASRRTGGTRELF
TRBV12-3/TRBV12-4,TRBJ2-4,TRBD1,ASSAYGGRGRIAKNIQY
TRBV20-1,TRBJ2-7,NA,SAPQPGKGREQY
TRBV12-3/TRBV12-4,TRBJ1-2,TRBD1,ASSLDRQGGNGYT